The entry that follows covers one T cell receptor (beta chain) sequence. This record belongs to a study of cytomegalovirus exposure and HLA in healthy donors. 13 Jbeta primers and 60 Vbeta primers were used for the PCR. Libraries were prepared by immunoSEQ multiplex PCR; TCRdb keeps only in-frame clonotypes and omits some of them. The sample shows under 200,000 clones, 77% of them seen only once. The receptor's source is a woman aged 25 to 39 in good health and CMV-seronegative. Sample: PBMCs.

In DNA, the CDR3 is TGTGCCAGCAGCCAACCGACAGGGGAGTATGGCTACACCTTC. Translating gives CASSQPTGEYGYTF. This chain links TRBV11-2 with TRBJ1-2; 8 nucleotides agree with TRBD1. Germline V gene data show CDR1 as SGHAT and CDR2 as FQNNGV. After removal of 5 bases from V and 5 bases from J, the junction contained 7 bases not matched to a gene. CDR3 length: 14 residues.